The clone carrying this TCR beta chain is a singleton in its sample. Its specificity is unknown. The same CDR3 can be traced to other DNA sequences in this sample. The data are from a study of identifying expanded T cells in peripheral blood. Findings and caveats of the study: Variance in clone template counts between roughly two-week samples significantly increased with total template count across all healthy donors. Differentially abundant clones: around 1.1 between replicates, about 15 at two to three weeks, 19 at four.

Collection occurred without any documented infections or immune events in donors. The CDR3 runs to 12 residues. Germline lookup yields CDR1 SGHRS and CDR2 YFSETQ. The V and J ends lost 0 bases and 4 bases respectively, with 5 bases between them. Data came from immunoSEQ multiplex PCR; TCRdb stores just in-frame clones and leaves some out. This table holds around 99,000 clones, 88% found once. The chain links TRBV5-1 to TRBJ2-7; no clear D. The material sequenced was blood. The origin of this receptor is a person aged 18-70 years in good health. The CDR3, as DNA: TGCGCCAGCAGCTTGGAAGGGTACGAGCAGTACTTC. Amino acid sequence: CASSLEGYEQYF.